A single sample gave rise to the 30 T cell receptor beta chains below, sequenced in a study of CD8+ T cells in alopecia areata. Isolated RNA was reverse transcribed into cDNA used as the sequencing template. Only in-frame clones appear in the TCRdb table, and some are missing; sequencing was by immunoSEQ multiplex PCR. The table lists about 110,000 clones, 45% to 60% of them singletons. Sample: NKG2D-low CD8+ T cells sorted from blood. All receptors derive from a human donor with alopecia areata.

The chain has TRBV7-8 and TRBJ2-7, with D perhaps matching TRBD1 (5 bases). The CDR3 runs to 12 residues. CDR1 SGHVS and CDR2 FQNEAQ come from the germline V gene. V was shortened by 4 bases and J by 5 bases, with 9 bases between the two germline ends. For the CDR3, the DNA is TGTGCCAGCAGCTGGGGCGTTAACGAGCAGTACTTC. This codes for CASSWGVNEQYF. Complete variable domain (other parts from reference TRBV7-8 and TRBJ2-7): GAGVSQSPRYKVAKRGQDVALRCDPISGHVSLFWYQQALGQGPEFLTYFQNEAQLDKSGLPSDRFFAERPEGSVSTLKIQRTQQEDSAVYLCASSWGVNEQYFGPGTRLTVT.

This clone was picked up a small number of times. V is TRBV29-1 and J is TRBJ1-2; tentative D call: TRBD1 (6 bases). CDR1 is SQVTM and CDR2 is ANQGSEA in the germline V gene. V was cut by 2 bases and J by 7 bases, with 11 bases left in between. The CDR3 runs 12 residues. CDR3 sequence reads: CSVEHRVVGYTF. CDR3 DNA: TGCAGCGTTGAACACAGGGTTGTTGGCTACACCTTC.

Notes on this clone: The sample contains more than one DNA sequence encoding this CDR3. The DNA for the CDR3 is TGTGCCAGCAGTTTATCGTCCGCTTACAATGAGCAGTTCTTC. Residues: CASSLSSAYNEQFF. This chain joins TRBV27 and TRBJ2-1, with D hard to call. This CDR3 is 14 amino acids long. Germline assignment: CDR1 MNHEY and CDR2 SMNVEV (reference sequence). Trimming removed 0 bases at V and 4 bases at J, with 7 bases between.

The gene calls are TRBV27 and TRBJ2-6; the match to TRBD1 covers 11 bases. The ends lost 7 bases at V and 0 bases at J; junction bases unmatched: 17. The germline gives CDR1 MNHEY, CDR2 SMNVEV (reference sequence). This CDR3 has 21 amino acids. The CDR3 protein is CASTSSRGQGGILSGANVLTF. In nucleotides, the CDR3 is TGTGCCAGCACCTCATCGAGGGGACAGGGGGGTATACTCTCTGGGGCCAACGTCCTGACTTTC.

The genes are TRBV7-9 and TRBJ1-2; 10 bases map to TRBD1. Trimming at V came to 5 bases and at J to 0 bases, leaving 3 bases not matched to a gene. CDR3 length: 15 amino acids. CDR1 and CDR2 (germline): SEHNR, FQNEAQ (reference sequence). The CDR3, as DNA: TGTGCCAGCAGCCCTGGGACAGGGGCTAACTATGGCTACACCTTC. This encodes CASSPGTGANYGYTF.

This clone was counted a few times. The CDR3 coding sequence is TGTGCCAGCAGCGAAACTAGCGGGAGTGCCGATGAGCAGTTCTTC. As protein: CASSETSGSADEQFF. The rearrangement links TRBV6-5 to TRBJ2-1; TRBD2 matches at 11 bases. Germline trimming cut 6 bases from V and 8 bases from J; bases unmatched to any gene: 9. From germline, CDR1 is MNHEY and CDR2 SVGAGI. The CDR3 is 15 residues long.

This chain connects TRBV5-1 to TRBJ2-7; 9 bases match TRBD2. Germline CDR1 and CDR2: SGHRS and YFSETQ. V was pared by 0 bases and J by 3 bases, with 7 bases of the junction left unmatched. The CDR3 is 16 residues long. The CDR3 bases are TGCGCCAGCAGCTTGGTGGGGGCTAGCGGGATCTACGAGCAGTACTTC. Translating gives CASSLVGASGIYEQYF.

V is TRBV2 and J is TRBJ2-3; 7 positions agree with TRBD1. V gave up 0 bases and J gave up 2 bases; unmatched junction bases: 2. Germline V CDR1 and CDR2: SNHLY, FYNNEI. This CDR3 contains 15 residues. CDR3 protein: CASSEAGGLTDTQYF. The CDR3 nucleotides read TGTGCCAGCAGTGAAGCAGGGGGCCTCACAGATACGCAGTATTTT.

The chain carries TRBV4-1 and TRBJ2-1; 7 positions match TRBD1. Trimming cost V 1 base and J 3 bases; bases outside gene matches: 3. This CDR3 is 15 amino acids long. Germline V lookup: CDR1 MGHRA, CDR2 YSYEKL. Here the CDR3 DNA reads TGCGCCAGCAGCCAAGCCGGGACAGACTACAATGAGCAGTTCTTC. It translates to CASSQAGTDYNEQFF.

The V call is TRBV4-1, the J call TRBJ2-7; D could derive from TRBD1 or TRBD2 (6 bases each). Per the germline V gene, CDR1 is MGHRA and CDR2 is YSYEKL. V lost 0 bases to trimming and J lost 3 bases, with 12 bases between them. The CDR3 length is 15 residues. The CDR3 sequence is CASSQDLGGLYEQYF. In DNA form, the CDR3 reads TGCGCCAGCAGCCAAGATCTTGGGGGGCTCTACGAGCAGTACTTC.

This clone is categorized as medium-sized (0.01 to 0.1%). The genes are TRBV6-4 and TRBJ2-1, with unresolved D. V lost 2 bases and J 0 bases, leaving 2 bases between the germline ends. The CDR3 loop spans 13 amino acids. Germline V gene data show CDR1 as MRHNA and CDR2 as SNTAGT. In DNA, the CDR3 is TGTGCCAGCAGTGACAGCTCCTACAATGAGCAGTTCTTC. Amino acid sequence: CASSDSSYNEQFF.

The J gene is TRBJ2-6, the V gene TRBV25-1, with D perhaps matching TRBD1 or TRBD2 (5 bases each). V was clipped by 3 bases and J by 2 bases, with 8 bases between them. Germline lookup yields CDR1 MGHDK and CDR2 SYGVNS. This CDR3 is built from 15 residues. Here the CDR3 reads CASSDRGAGANVLTF. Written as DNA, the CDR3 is TGTGCCAGCAGTGATCGAGGGGCTGGGGCCAACGTCCTGACTTTC.

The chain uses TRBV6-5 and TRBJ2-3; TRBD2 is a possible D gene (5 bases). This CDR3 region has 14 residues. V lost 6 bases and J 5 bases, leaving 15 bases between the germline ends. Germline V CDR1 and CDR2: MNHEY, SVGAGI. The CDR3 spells CASSRSGGEDTQYF. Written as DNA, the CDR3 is TGTGCCAGCAGCCGGTCCGGAGGTGAAGATACGCAGTATTTT.

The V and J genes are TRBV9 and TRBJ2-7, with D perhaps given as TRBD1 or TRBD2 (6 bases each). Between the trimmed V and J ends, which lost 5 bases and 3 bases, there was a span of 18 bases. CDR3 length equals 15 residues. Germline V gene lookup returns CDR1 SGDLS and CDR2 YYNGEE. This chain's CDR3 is CASSLEGDSIYEQYF. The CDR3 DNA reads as TGTGCCAGCAGTCTGGAGGGGGACTCGATCTACGAGCAGTACTTC.

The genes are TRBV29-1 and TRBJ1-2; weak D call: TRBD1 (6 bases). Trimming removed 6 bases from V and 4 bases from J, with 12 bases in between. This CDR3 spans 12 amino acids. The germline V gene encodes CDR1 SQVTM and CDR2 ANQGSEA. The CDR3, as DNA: TGCAGCGTCGTCGGACAGTTCTATGGCTACACCTTC. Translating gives CSVVGQFYGYTF.

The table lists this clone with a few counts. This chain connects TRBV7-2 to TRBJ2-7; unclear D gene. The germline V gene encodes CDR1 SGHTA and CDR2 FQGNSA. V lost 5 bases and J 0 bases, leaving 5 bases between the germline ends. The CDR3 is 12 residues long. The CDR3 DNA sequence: TGTGCCAGCAGCCATTTCTCCTACGAGCAGTACTTC. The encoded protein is CASSHFSYEQYF.

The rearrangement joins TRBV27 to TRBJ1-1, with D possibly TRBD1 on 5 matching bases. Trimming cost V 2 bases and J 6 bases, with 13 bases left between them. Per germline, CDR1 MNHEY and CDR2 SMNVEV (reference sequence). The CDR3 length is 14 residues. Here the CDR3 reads CASSLESTGSEAFF. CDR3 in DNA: TGTGCCAGCAGTTTAGAATCCACAGGCTCTGAAGCTTTCTTT.

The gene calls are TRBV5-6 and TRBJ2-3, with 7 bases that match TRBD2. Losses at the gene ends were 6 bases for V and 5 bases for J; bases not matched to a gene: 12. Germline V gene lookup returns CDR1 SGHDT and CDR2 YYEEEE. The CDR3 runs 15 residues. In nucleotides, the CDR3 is TGTGCCAGCACCCCCGGCGTCCCTAGCGGAGATACGCAGTATTTT. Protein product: CASTPGVPSGDTQYF.

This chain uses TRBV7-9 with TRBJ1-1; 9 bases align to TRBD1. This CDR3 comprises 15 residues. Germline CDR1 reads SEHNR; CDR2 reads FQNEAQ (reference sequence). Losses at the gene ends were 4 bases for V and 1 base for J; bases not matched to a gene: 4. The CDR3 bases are TGTGCCAGCAGCTCACGACAGGGGGGGAACACTGAAGCTTTCTTT. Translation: CASSSRQGGNTEAFF.

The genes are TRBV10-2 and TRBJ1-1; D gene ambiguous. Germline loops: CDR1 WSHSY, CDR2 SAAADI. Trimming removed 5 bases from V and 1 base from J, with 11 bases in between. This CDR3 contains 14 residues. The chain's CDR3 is CASSWSQTNTEAFF. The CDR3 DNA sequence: TGCGCCAGCAGTTGGTCACAGACGAACACTGAAGCTTTCTTT.

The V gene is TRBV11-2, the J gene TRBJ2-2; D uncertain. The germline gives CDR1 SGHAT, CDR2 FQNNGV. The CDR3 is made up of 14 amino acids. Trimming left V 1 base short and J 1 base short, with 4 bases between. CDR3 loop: CASSLVGNTGELFF. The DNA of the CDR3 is TGTGCCAGCAGCTTAGTTGGGAACACCGGGGAGCTGTTTTTT.

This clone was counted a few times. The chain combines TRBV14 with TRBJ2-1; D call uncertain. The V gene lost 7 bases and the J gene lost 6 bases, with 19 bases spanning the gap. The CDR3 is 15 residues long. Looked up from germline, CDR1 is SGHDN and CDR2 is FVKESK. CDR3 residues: CASTPLSTSPNEQFF. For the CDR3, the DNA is TGTGCCAGCACCCCCCTATCAACCAGCCCCAATGAGCAGTTCTTC.

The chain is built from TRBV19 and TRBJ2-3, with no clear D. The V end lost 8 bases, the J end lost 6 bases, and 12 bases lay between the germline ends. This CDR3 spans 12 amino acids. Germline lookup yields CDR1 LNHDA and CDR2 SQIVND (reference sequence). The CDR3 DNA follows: TGTGCCAGTTCGGATACGATGGATACGCAGTATTTT. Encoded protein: CASSDTMDTQYF.

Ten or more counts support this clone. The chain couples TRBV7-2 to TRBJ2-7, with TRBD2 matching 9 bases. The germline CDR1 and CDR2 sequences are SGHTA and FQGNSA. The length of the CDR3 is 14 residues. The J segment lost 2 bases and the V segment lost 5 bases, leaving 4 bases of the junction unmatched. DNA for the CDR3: TGTGCCAGCAGCCCGCGGGAGGGCCCCTACGAGCAGTACTTC. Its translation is CASSPREGPYEQYF.

DNA for the CDR3: TGTGCCAGCAGCTTCGGAGCAAATGAGCAGTTCTTC. As protein: CASSFGANEQFF. The rearrangement uses TRBV7-6 and TRBJ2-1; D remains unclear. The CDR3 length is 12 residues. The V end lost 3 bases, the J end lost 7 bases, and 7 bases lay between the germline ends. Germline-derived CDR1 and CDR2 are SGHVS and FNYEAQ.

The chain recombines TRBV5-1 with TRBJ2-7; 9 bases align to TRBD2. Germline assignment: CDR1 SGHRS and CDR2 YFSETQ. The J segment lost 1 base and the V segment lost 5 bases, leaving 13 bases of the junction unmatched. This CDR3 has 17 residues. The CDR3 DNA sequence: TGCGCCAGCAGTCCCCTCCTTTTAGCGGGAGAGTCCTACGAGCAGTACTTC. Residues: CASSPLLLAGESYEQYF.

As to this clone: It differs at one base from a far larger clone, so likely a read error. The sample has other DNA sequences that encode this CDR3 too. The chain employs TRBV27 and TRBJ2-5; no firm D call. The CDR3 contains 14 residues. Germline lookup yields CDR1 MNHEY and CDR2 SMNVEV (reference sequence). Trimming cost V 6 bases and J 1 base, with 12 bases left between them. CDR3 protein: CASRGNDGQETQYF. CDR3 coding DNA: TGTGCCAGCAGGGGTAATGACGGCCAAGAGACCCAGTACTTC.

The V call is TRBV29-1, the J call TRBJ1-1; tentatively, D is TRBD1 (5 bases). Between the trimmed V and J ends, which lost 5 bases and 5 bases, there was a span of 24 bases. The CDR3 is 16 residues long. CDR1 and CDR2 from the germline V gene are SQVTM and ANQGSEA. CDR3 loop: CSVHSRSRVGGTEAFF. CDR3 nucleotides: TGCAGCGTTCATTCTCGGTCTCGGGTGGGGGGAACTGAAGCTTTCTTT.

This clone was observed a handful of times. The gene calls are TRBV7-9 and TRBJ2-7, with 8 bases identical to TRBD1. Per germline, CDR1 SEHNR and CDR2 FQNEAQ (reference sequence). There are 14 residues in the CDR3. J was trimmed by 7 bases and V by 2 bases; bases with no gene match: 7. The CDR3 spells CASSLPTGVREQYF. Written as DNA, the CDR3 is TGTGCCAGCAGCTTACCGACAGGGGTTCGAGAGCAGTACTTC.

The CDR3 nucleotides are TGCGCCAGCAGCACGACAGGGGGCATATCGGCGGGAGGGATCACAGATACGCAGTATTTT. It is translated as CASSTTGGISAGGITDTQYF. This chain joins TRBV5-1 and TRBJ2-3; TRBD1 is a possible D gene (10 bases). Germline CDR1 reads SGHRS; CDR2 reads YFSETQ. This CDR3 contains 20 residues. V was cut by 4 bases and J by 2 bases, with 29 bases left in between.